These T cell receptor beta chains were read from a single sample in a study of shared clonotypes between healthy human individuals. Using immunoSEQ multiplex PCR, the repertoire was profiled, and TCRdb retains in-frame clones only, with some absent. The table has roughly 2 million clones, approximately 94% seen once. The source material was naive CD8+ T cells sorted from blood. Every receptor here comes from a man younger than 35 in good health. Each CDR3 is given with its conserved first and last residue. Each record gives: V gene, clone size, J gene, D gene, CDR3 DNA, CDR3 protein. D genes are given only for firm matches. Some rows have no size entry. The others give once, few or many, or a class for an expanded clone.

>TRBV13|NA|TRBJ2-7|NA
TGTGCCAGCAGCTTAGGGACAGAAAGCTCCTACGAGCAGTACTTC
CASSLGTESSYEQYF
>TRBV28|NA|TRBJ2-7|NA
TGTGCCAGCAGTTTTCCAGAGGGCATCTCCGAGCAGTACTTC
CASSFPEGISEQYF
>TRBV7-6|NA|TRBJ1-3|NA
TGTGCCAGCAGCTTGTCCGGCCTTGGAAACACCATATATTTT
CASSLSGLGNTIYF
>TRBV7-2|NA|TRBJ2-3|NA
TGTGCCAGCAGCTTCGCGGGACTCTTAGATACGCAGTATTTT
CASSFAGLLDTQYF
>TRBV27|NA|TRBJ2-2|TRBD1
TGTGCCAGCAAATGGACAGGGATGACCGGGGAGCTGTTTTTT
CASKWTGMTGELFF
>TRBV27|NA|TRBJ2-5|NA
TGTGCCAGCAGTTTAGTGGTAGGGGAAGAGACCCAGTACTTC
CASSLVVGEETQYF
>TRBV27|NA|TRBJ1-2|TRBD1
TGTGCCAGCAGTTTATCGGGACAGGCTAACTATGGCTACACCTTC
CASSLSGQANYGYTF
>TRBV30|NA|TRBJ2-7|TRBD1
TGTGCCTGGAGCTCGACAGGGTACGAGCAGTACTTC
CAWSSTGYEQYF
>TRBV28|NA|TRBJ1-1|TRBD1
TGTGCCAGCAGTCAGCCGACAGGGGGCTGGACTGAAGCTTTCTTT
CASSQPTGGWTEAFF
>TRBV9|NA|TRBJ2-2|TRBD1
TGTGCCAGCAGCGGCCGACAGGGTTACACCGGGGAGCTGTTTTTT
CASSGRQGYTGELFF
>TRBV9|NA|TRBJ2-1|NA
TGTGCCAGCAGCCCACAACCAGAGACTGGTGAGCAGTTCTTC
CASSPQPETGEQFF
>TRBV27|NA|TRBJ1-6|NA
TGTGCCAGCAGTTCCTTGGGAGTTGAATCACATTCACCCCTCCACTTT
CASSSLGVESHSPLHF
>TRBV5-1|NA|TRBJ1-5|NA
TGCGCCAGCAGCAGGGATAGCAATCAGCCCCAGCATTTT
CASSRDSNQPQHF
>TRBV4-1|NA|TRBJ1-5|TRBD1
TGCGCCAGCAGCCAAGACGCCGGGACAGGCGATCAGCCCCAGCATTTT
CASSQDAGTGDQPQHF
>TRBV5-4|NA|TRBJ2-7|NA
TGTGCCAGCAGCGATGACGAAACCTACGAGCAGTACTTC
CASSDDETYEQYF
>TRBV10-1|few|TRBJ1-5|NA
TGCGCCAGCACGGGACCCCCGGCCCAGCCCCAGCATTTT
CASTGPPAQPQHF
>TRBV2|NA|TRBJ2-3|NA
TGTGCCAGCAGCGCCGAGTGGTCGGATACGCAGTATTTT
CASSAEWSDTQYF
>TRBV7-9|NA|TRBJ2-5|NA
TGTGCCAGCAGCCTCCGGACTAACCAAGAGACCCAGTACTTC
CASSLRTNQETQYF
>TRBV7-9|NA|TRBJ2-7|NA
TGTGCCAGCAGCTTAATGGGGGCCGAGCAGTACTTC
CASSLMGAEQYF
>TRBV6-5|NA|TRBJ2-7|NA
TGTGCCAGCACCTCTGGGCTAGCGCCCTACGAGCAGTACTTC
CASTSGLAPYEQYF
>TRBV13|NA|TRBJ1-1|TRBD1
TGTGCCAGCAGCTCGGAGGGGGCAGATAAAAATTTC
CASSSEGADKNF
>TRBV11-2|NA|TRBJ2-7|NA
TGTGCCAGCAGCTTAGTATCGTGGGCGCGAAATGAGCAGTACTTC
CASSLVSWARNEQYF
>TRBV4-1|NA|TRBJ2-5|TRBD1
TGCGCCAGCAGCCAAGACTCTGTTGGCAGGGGGCAAGAGACCCAGTACTTC
CASSQDSVGRGQETQYF
>TRBV2|NA|TRBJ2-3|NA
TGTGCGGGCGCCACAGATACGCAGTATTTT
CAGATDTQYF
>TRBV7-6|NA|TRBJ2-1|NA
TGTGCCAGCAGCTTAGCGTCGACTGAGCAGTTCTTC
CASSLASTEQFF
>TRBV11-2|NA|TRBJ2-7|TRBD2
TGTGCCAGCAGTCCCGGGACTAGCGGGTTATCCTCCTACGAGCAGTACTTC
CASSPGTSGLSSYEQYF
>TRBV5-6|NA|TRBJ2-1|TRBD2
TGTGCCAGCAGCTTGGGGAGCGGGGGCCCCCCCGGTTACAATGAGCAGTTCTTC
CASSLGSGGPPGYNEQFF
>TRBV7-8|once|TRBJ2-6|NA
TGTGCCAGCAGTTTCATAGGGACTGGGGCCAACGTCCTGACTTTC
CASSFIGTGANVLTF
>TRBV5-1|NA|TRBJ1-1|TRBD1
TGCGCCAGCAGCCACGGGACAGCGAACACTGAAGCTTTCTTT
CASSHGTANTEAFF
>TRBV21-1|NA|TRBJ2-1|NA
TGTGCCAGCAGCAAAGAGCCCCCGCAGGGGCCTTACAATGAGCAGTTCTTC
CASSKEPPQGPYNEQFF
>TRBV6-5|NA|TRBJ1-5|TRBD1
TGTGCCAGCATGAACGGACAGGGGGGAAATCAGCCCCAGCATTTT
CASMNGQGGNQPQHF
>TRBV19|NA|TRBJ1-1|TRBD1
TGTGCCAGTAGACCGACAGGGCGCACTGAAGCTTTCTTT
CASRPTGRTEAFF
>TRBV7-9|NA|TRBJ1-2|TRBD1
TGTGCCAGCAGCACTGGGACAGGGGGAGGCTATGGCTACACCTTC
CASSTGTGGGYGYTF
>TRBV6-5|NA|TRBJ2-7|NA
TGTGCCAGCAGTTACATTTCCGGCGGCGAGAAGTACTTC
CASSYISGGEKYF
>TRBV27|NA|TRBJ2-7|NA
TGTGCCAGCAGCCCAGGGGGGGGCTGGAACGAGCAGTACTTC
CASSPGGGWNEQYF
>TRBV27|NA|TRBJ2-4|TRBD1
TGTGCCAGCAGCCTCGGGACAGGGGTGAACATTCAGTACTTC
CASSLGTGVNIQYF
>TRBV7-9|NA|TRBJ2-6|NA
TGTGCCAGCACCGTACTTCCAGGGATATCTGGGGCCAACGTCCTGACTTTC
CASTVLPGISGANVLTF
>TRBV6-1|NA|TRBJ2-1|TRBD1
TGTGCCAGCAGTGAAGTCCGGGACAGGGGTCCCAATGAGCAGTTCTTC
CASSEVRDRGPNEQFF
>TRBV5-4|NA|TRBJ2-7|TRBD1
TGTGCCAGCAGCTACGGGACAGGGAACTACGAGCAGTACTTC
CASSYGTGNYEQYF
>TRBV4-1|NA|TRBJ2-1|TRBD1
TGCGCCAGCAGCCAATTGACAGGGGGCGATGAGCAGTTCTTC
CASSQLTGGDEQFF
>TRBV2|NA|TRBJ2-1|NA
TGTGCCAGCAGCCCTGAAGCGGCCTCCTACAATGAGCAGTTCTTC
CASSPEAASYNEQFF
>TRBV27|NA|TRBJ1-3|NA
TGTGCCAGCAGTCACGGACACCCCAATCGATCTGGAAACACCATATATTTT
CASSHGHPNRSGNTIYF
>TRBV11-2|NA|TRBJ1-3|NA
TGTGCCAGCAACCTAATAAGCTCTGGAAACACCATATATTTT
CASNLISSGNTIYF
>TRBV4-1|once|TRBJ1-2|NA
TGCGCCAGCAGCCCTACAGGGTATAATTGGTATGGCTACACCTTC
CASSPTGYNWYGYTF
>TRBV27|NA|TRBJ1-1|TRBD1
TGTGCCAGCAGTTTATCGAGGGGGCGTGGTGAAGCTTTCTTT
CASSLSRGRGEAFF
>TRBV9|NA|TRBJ1-6|NA
TGTGCCAGCAGCCCTCGGACCGGGCAGGGGAATTCACCCCTCCACTTT
CASSPRTGQGNSPLHF
>TRBV13|NA|TRBJ2-5|NA
TGTGCCAGCAGCTTAGAGTCCCGCCAAGAGACCCAGTACTTC
CASSLESRQETQYF
>TRBV9|once|TRBJ2-7|TRBD1
TGTGCCAGCAGCGTTGGGACAGGCCCCTACGAGCAGTACTTC
CASSVGTGPYEQYF
>TRBV10-3|NA|TRBJ1-6|NA
TGTGCCATCAGGGAGGGTTTATCCTATAATTCACCCCTCCACTTT
CAIREGLSYNSPLHF
>TRBV5-1|NA|TRBJ2-7|TRBD1
TGCGCCAGCAGCTTGGCGGACAGGGTACACGAGCAGTACTTC
CASSLADRVHEQYF